Below, 25 T cell receptor beta chains from the same sample are listed, as sequenced in a study of CD8+ T cells in alopecia areata. The treatment: oral pan-JAK inhibitor, 5-10 mg twice daily. After isolation, RNA underwent reverse transcription to generate cDNA as the sequencing template. Produced via immunoSEQ multiplex PCR; TCRdb's table is partial and in-frame only. The data contain 180,000 or so clones, about three fifths of them seen just once; the ten biggest clones take up under 7%. The sequencing used CD4+ T cells sorted from blood, collected at week 24, from a patient treated with tofacitinib. The receptor set was obtained from a human donor with alopecia areata.

This clone was seen once. V is TRBV4-3 and J is TRBJ2-1; D might be TRBD1 (6 bases). The CDR3 contains 14 residues. Germline assignment: CDR1 LGHNA and CDR2 YSLEER. V gave up 4 bases and J gave up 7 bases, with 14 bases separating them. CDR3 amino acids: CASSRAVQGNEQFF. The CDR3 bases are TGCGCCAGCAGCCGGGCAGTCCAGGGGAATGAGCAGTTCTTC.

This clone was found a few times. This chain links TRBV29-1 with TRBJ2-7; 7 positions agree with TRBD1. Germline V CDR1 and CDR2: SQVTM, ANQGSEA. CDR3 length equals 13 residues. V trimming: 5 bases; J trimming: 0 bases; junction bases outside the gene matches: 4. The DNA of the CDR3 is TGCAGCGTTAATAGGGACAGCTCCTACGAGCAGTACTTC. Translating gives CSVNRDSSYEQYF.

CDR3 residues: CASSSSGDPRYNEQFF. The CDR3 bases are TGCGCCAGCAGCTCTAGCGGGGATCCCCGATACAATGAGCAGTTCTTC. The J gene is TRBJ2-1, the V gene TRBV5-1, with 9 bases aligning to TRBD2. V lost 3 bases to trimming and J lost 4 bases; unmatched junction nucleotides: 8. The CDR3 extends over 16 amino acids. CDR1 and CDR2 (germline): SGHRS, YFSETQ. Filled out from reference TRBV5-1 and TRBJ2-1, the complete variable domain reads KAGVTQTPRYLIKTRGQQVTLSCSPISGHRSVSWYQQTPGQGLQFLFEYFSETQRNKGNFPGRFSGRQFSNSRSEMNVSTLELGDSALYLCASSSSGDPRYNEQFFGPGTRLTVL.

This clone occurred once. This chain joins TRBV15 and TRBJ1-2; D remains unclear. The V and J ends lost 7 bases and 5 bases respectively, with 14 bases between them. The CDR3 contains 13 residues. CDR1 and CDR2 from the germline V gene are LNHNV and YYDKDF (reference sequence). The DNA of the CDR3 is TGTGCCACCACACCTAGACTCCAATATGGCTACACCTTC. Translation gives CATTPRLQYGYTF. Drawing the rest from reference TRBV15 and TRBJ1-2, the complete variable domain is DAMVIQNPRYQVTQFGKPVTLSCSQTLNHNVMYWYQQKSSQAPKLLFHYYDKDFNNEADTPDNFQSRRPNTSFCFLDIRSPGLGDTAMYLCATTPRLQYGYTFGSGTRLTVV.

The J gene is TRBJ1-5, the V gene TRBV28; 8 nucleotides agree with TRBD1. Germline assignment: CDR1 MDHEN and CDR2 SYDVKM. V was pared by 5 bases and J by 3 bases, with 12 bases of the junction left unmatched. The CDR3 is 17 residues long. CDR3 sequence reads: CASSLSSDRAYNQPQHF. CDR3 nucleotide sequence: TGTGCCAGCAGTCTCTCCTCGGACAGGGCTTACAATCAGCCCCAGCATTTT.

This clone was found once. The chain uses TRBV5-1 and TRBJ1-2; perhaps TRBD1 as D (5 bases). CDR3 length: 14 residues. Germline V gene sequence: CDR1 SGHRS, CDR2 YFSETQ. Trimming shortened V by 1 base and J by 2 bases, and 9 bases separated the two germline ends. The CDR3 region has the DNA TGCGCCAGCAGCTTGTCACGACAGAACTATGGCTACACCTTC. Translation: CASSLSRQNYGYTF.

This clone was detected once. The chain joins TRBV19 to TRBJ2-7, with TRBD2 identical over 11 bases. The junction had 5 bases not matched to a gene; V was cut back by 6 bases and J by 7 bases. The CDR3 is 13 residues long. The germline V gene encodes CDR1 LNHDA and CDR2 SQIVND (reference sequence). CDR3 amino acids: CASRLAGGGEQYF. In nucleotides, the CDR3 is TGTGCCAGTAGGCTAGCGGGAGGCGGGGAGCAGTACTTC.

This chain uses TRBV4-1 with TRBJ2-3; 8 bases fit TRBD2. The CDR3 loop spans 18 amino acids. V was pared by 5 bases and J by 2 bases, with 15 bases of the junction left unmatched. Per the germline V gene, CDR1 is MGHRA and CDR2 is YSYEKL. As DNA, the CDR3 is TGCGCCAGCAGCTATCAGTCAGCGGGGGTCGAGGACACAGATACGCAGTATTTT. Its protein product is CASSYQSAGVEDTDTQYF.

The J gene is TRBJ1-5, the V gene TRBV4-3; D is unresolved. The CDR3 has 14 residues. Trimming removed 2 bases from V and 5 bases from J, with 10 bases in between. Germline loops: CDR1 LGHNA, CDR2 YSLEER. The chain's CDR3 is CASSQNSPDQPQHF. The CDR3 DNA is TGCGCCAGCAGCCAAAATAGTCCCGATCAGCCCCAGCATTTT.

CDR3 nucleotide sequence: TGTGCCTGGAGTACCAGGGGCGGAGAAAAACTGTTTTTT. It translates to CAWSTRGGEKLFF. The rearrangement uses TRBV30 and TRBJ1-4; TRBD1 might be the D (6 bases). The germline CDR1 and CDR2 sequences are GTSNPN and SVGIG (reference sequence). There are 13 residues in the CDR3. The ends were cut back, 2 bases at V and 8 bases at J, with 12 bases in the middle.

The chain uses TRBV6-5 and TRBJ2-6, with a weak D call TRBD2 (6 bases). The ends were cut back, 5 bases at V and 11 bases at J, with 19 bases in the middle. The CDR3 has 15 amino acids. Germline CDR1 reads MNHEY; CDR2 reads SVGAGI. Written as DNA, the CDR3 is TGTGCCAGCAGTAAAATACGGGCCCCGGGGGACGTCCTGACTTTC. Residues: CASSKIRAPGDVLTF.

This clone was seen a single time. The CDR3 coding sequence is TGTGCCAGCAGTGAATGGGGACAGGGCCACACAGATACGCAGTATTTT. Encoded protein: CASSEWGQGHTDTQYF. J is TRBJ2-3 and V is TRBV25-1; 9 bases fit TRBD1. There are 16 residues in the CDR3. In germline, CDR1 is MGHDK, CDR2 SYGVNS. V trimming: 1 base; J trimming: 2 bases; junction bases outside the gene matches: 4.

J is TRBJ2-1 and V is TRBV5-1; the D gene is possibly TRBD1 (5 bases). The CDR3 contains 14 residues. CDR1 and CDR2 from the germline V gene are SGHRS and YFSETQ. Trimming shortened V by 4 bases and J by 3 bases, and 11 bases separated the two germline ends. The DNA for the CDR3 is TGCGCCAGCAGCAGGGCGCAGGGCTACAATGAGCAGTTCTTC. Its translation is CASSRAQGYNEQFF.

The chain carries TRBV2 and TRBJ2-7; 9 nucleotides line up with TRBD2. CDR1 is SNHLY, CDR2 FYNNEI, per germline. The CDR3 consists of 15 residues. With V trimmed by 1 base and J by 4 bases, 5 bases remained unmatched. The chain's CDR3 is CASSEDLAGLYEQYF. The CDR3 DNA sequence: TGTGCCAGCAGTGAAGACCTAGCGGGACTATACGAGCAGTACTTC.

The chain links TRBV29-1 to TRBJ1-2; D ambiguous. CDR1 is SQVTM, CDR2 ANQGSEA, per germline. V lost 3 bases and J 2 bases, leaving 7 bases between the germline ends. The CDR3 is 12 amino acids. In DNA form, the CDR3 reads TGCAGCGTTGACATTTCGAACTATGGCTACACCTTC. Amino acid sequence: CSVDISNYGYTF.

This clone was counted a few times. The chain joins TRBV7-9 to TRBJ2-1; D not certain. This CDR3 region has 12 residues. Trimming took 2 bases from V and 7 from J, leaving 6 bases between them. Germline V gene data show CDR1 as SEHNR and CDR2 as FQNEAQ (reference sequence). CDR3: CASSLRVNEQFF. CDR3 bases: TGTGCCAGCAGCTTACGGGTAAATGAGCAGTTCTTC.

The chain uses TRBV4-1 and TRBJ1-2, with TRBD1 matching 8 bases. The CDR3 is 13 amino acids. The V gene end was trimmed by 4 bases and the J gene end by 6 bases; junction bases not matched to a gene: 4. Germline CDR1 and CDR2: MGHRA and YSYEKL. The CDR3 loop is CASSPRQGNGYTF. DNA for the CDR3: TGCGCCAGCAGCCCGCGACAGGGGAATGGCTACACCTTC.

This clone is a singleton in its sample. The chain has TRBV5-1 and TRBJ2-2; TRBD2 matches 7 bases. The CDR3 contains 16 residues. The germline V gene has CDR1 SGHRS and CDR2 YFSETQ. Trimming at V came to 2 bases and at J to 1 base, leaving 5 bases not matched to a gene. This CDR3 is CASSFGLAENTGELFF. The CDR3 region has the DNA TGCGCCAGCAGCTTCGGGCTAGCGGAGAACACCGGGGAGCTGTTTTTT.

The chain recombines TRBV9 with TRBJ2-2, with D unclear. V was shortened by 3 bases and J by 3 bases, with 6 bases between the two germline ends. There are 13 residues in the CDR3. Germline assignment: CDR1 SGDLS and CDR2 YYNGEE. This CDR3 reads CASSAMYTGELFF. In DNA form, the CDR3 reads TGTGCCAGCAGCGCGATGTACACCGGGGAGCTGTTTTTT.

The genes are TRBV28 and TRBJ2-1; tentative D call: TRBD1 (6 bases). Trimming removed 6 bases at V and 4 bases at J, with 13 bases between. Germline V gene sequence: CDR1 MDHEN, CDR2 SYDVKM. The CDR3 contains 14 residues. The CDR3 nucleotides are TGTGCCAGCAGGGCAGGGGCGAGTTACAATGAGCAGTTCTTC. It yields the protein CASRAGASYNEQFF.

This chain joins TRBV30 and TRBJ2-7, with D unclear. There are 11 residues in the CDR3. V was trimmed by 0 bases and J by 6 bases, leaving 6 bases between them. The V gene's germline CDR1 is GTSNPN and CDR2 SVGIG (reference sequence). The CDR3 DNA sequence: TGTGCCTGGAGTGTACATATCGAGCAGTACTTC. It codes for CAWSVHIEQYF.

This chain uses TRBV5-1 with TRBJ2-5; TRBD2 agrees at 9 bases. The V gene end was trimmed by 4 bases and the J gene end by 2 bases; junction bases not matched to a gene: 9. There are 16 residues in the CDR3. Germline lookup yields CDR1 SGHRS and CDR2 YFSETQ. The CDR3 spells CASSKGIAGEQETQYF. CDR3 sequence (DNA): TGCGCCAGCAGCAAAGGGATAGCGGGGGAACAAGAGACCCAGTACTTC. The complete variable domain, with remaining parts taken from reference TRBV5-1 and TRBJ2-5, reads KAGVTQTPRYLIKTRGQQVTLSCSPISGHRSVSWYQQTPGQGLQFLFEYFSETQRNKGNFPGRFSGRQFSNSRSEMNVSTLELGDSALYLCASSKGIAGEQETQYFGPGTRLLVL.

V usage is TRBV9 and J usage is TRBJ2-5; 15 bases map to TRBD2. Looked up from germline, CDR1 is SGDLS and CDR2 is YYNGEE. Trimming cost V 5 bases and J 13 bases; bases outside gene matches: 6. CDR3 length equals 13 residues. CDR3 region: CASRAGTSGGLYF. CDR3 DNA: TGTGCCAGCAGAGCCGGGACTAGCGGGGGGTTGTACTTC.

The rearrangement links TRBV29-1 to TRBJ2-6, with a weak D call TRBD1 (5 bases). The CDR3 is made up of 14 amino acids. Deletions cut 5 bases from V and 3 bases from J, with 11 bases between. CDR1 SQVTM and CDR2 ANQGSEA come from the germline V gene. The CDR3 DNA sequence: TGCAGCGTTCAGGGTACTCGTGGGGCCAACGTCCTGACTTTC. This codes for CSVQGTRGANVLTF.

The V gene is TRBV5-1, the J gene TRBJ2-5; the D gene is possibly TRBD1 (6 bases). Trimming removed 4 bases from V and 5 bases from J, with 15 bases in between. Germline loops: CDR1 SGHRS, CDR2 YFSETQ. The CDR3 is 14 amino acids. The CDR3 spells CASSGDTIRETQYF. As DNA, the CDR3 is TGCGCCAGCAGCGGGGACACCATCAGGGAGACCCAGTACTTC.